Each of the 12 T cell receptor beta chains below was sequenced from the same sample in a study of early T cells in non-severe SARS-CoV-2 infection. TCRdb used MiXCR to reprocess the 5' RACE reads, holding one entry per CDR3 protein. This table holds 50,000 to 60,000 distinct CDR3 sequences, 9.5% to 12% found once. The sequenced sample consisted of whole blood. The receptors shown here come from an adult who was a healthcare worker with PCR-confirmed SARS-CoV-2 infection or an uninfected control (not recorded which).

The gene calls are TRBV6-1 and TRBJ2-3; maybe TRBD2 (6 bases). V was trimmed by 11 bases and J by 4 bases, leaving 22 bases between them. There are 15 residues in the CDR3. Germline V gene lookup returns CDR1 MNHNS and CDR2 SASEGT. CDR3 coding DNA: TGTGCCGTGAGCGGGCCAATCCTAGACGCAGATACGCAGTATTTT. It translates to CAVSGPILDADTQYF.

This clonotype occurred many times. The chain combines TRBV2 with TRBJ2-5; 11 nucleotides match TRBD1. CDR1 is SNHLY and CDR2 is FYNNEI in the germline V gene. CDR3 size: 16 residues. The V and J ends lost 6 bases and 5 bases, in that order; junction bases with no gene match: 11. CDR3 nucleotides: TGTGCCAGCAGCCCCGGGACAGGGGGTGGAAGTGAGACCCAGTACTTC. This gives the protein CASSPGTGGGSETQYF.

This clonotype showed up many times. The CDR3 coding sequence is TGTGCCAGCAGTCGCAGGGGGGGTAATGAGCAGTTCTTC. Translated: CASSRRGGNEQFF. V is TRBV7-2 and J is TRBJ2-1; perhaps D is TRBD1 or TRBD2 (7 bases each). There are 13 residues in the CDR3. The V and J ends lost 6 bases and 7 bases respectively, with 13 bases between them. In germline, CDR1 is SGHTA, CDR2 FQGNSA.

There are many counts of this clonotype. The rearrangement links TRBV5-1 to TRBJ2-1; 8 nucleotides align to TRBD2. The ends lost 4 bases at V and 9 bases at J; junction bases unmatched: 18. The germline CDR1 and CDR2 sequences are SGHRS and YFSETQ. The CDR3 loop spans 17 amino acids. Here the CDR3 DNA reads TGCGCCAGCAGCGACGATCCGGGACTAGGATTGTGGGGTGAGCAGTTCTTC. Its translation: CASSDDPGLGLWGEQFF. Combining the CDR3 with reference TRBV5-1 and TRBJ2-1 gives the whole variable domain KAGVTQTPRYLIKTRGQQVTLSCSPISGHRSVSWYQQTPGQGLQFLFEYFSETQRNKGNFPGRFSGRQFSNSRSEMNVSTLELGDSALYLCASSDDPGLGLWGEQFFGPGTRLTVL.

This clonotype appeared many times. The chain recombines TRBV6-2 or TRBV6-3 with TRBJ2-4, with no clear D. V dropped 6 bases and J dropped 3 bases, with 18 bases sitting between them. Germline V CDR1 and CDR2: MNHEY, SVGEGT. The CDR3 runs to 16 residues. CDR3 DNA sequence: TGTGCCAGCAGCGAGAATTTAATAGGAGTCAAAAACATTCAGTACTTC. It encodes CASSENLIGVKNIQYF.

This clonotype was recorded many times. CDR3 sequence (DNA): TGCGCCAGCAGCTTTCCGAGAGGTTCTGGGGCCAACGTCCTGACTTTC. It codes for CASSFPRGSGANVLTF. This chain connects TRBV5-1 to TRBJ2-6; D unclear. V lost 2 bases and J lost 1, with 10 bases in between. The CDR3 is 16 residues long. Germline V gene sequence: CDR1 SGHRS, CDR2 YFSETQ.

This clonotype appeared a few times. The V and J genes are TRBV12-3 or TRBV12-4 and TRBJ1-1; TRBD1 matches at 9 bases. V shed 6 bases and J 5 bases; nucleotides not matched to a gene: 7. The CDR3 extends over 14 amino acids. The CDR3 DNA reads as TGTGCCAGCAGAAGTGACAGGGGGGGGACTGAAGCTTTCTTT. Its protein is CASRSDRGGTEAFF.

The table lists this clonotype with a few counts. The gene calls are TRBV7-2 and TRBJ2-1; TRBD2 matches at 7 bases. J lost 2 bases, V lost 2 bases, and 3 bases had no gene match. This CDR3 is 15 amino acids long. Germline lookup yields CDR1 SGHTA and CDR2 FQGNSA. The CDR3 loop reads CASSLSSGPYNEQFF. CDR3 in DNA: TGTGCCAGCAGCTTATCTAGCGGACCCTACAATGAGCAGTTCTTC.

The V and J genes are TRBV11-2 and TRBJ2-2; 12 positions agree with TRBD1. Trimming took 4 bases from V and 5 from J; bases not matched to a gene: 11. CDR1 is SGHAT, CDR2 FQNNGV, per germline. The CDR3 loop spans 18 amino acids. Here the CDR3 DNA reads TGTGCCAGCAGCTCCTCCCTCGGGACAGGGGGCAGGACCGGGGAGCTGTTTTTT. It translates to CASSSSLGTGGRTGELFF.

This clonotype turned up a few times. The rearrangement joins TRBV20-1 to TRBJ2-7, with a tentative D call TRBD2 (5 bases). Trimming cost V 2 bases and J 5 bases, with 13 bases left between them. CDR1 and CDR2 (germline): DFQATT, SNEGSKA (reference sequence). CDR3 length equals 13 residues. CDR3 DNA: TGCAGTGCTAGACGGGGAATAGTAGACGAGCAGTACTTC. Translation gives CSARRGIVDEQYF.

The sample holds many counts of this clonotype. The gene calls are TRBV9 and TRBJ2-3, with D possibly matching TRBD1 (6 bases). V dropped 3 bases and J dropped 4 bases, with 9 bases sitting between them. Germline CDR1 and CDR2: SGDLS and YYNGEE. The CDR3 extends over 13 amino acids. The CDR3: CASSGGPADTQYF. The DNA for the CDR3 is TGTGCCAGCAGCGGGGGGCCAGCAGATACGCAGTATTTT.

A remark on this clonotype: A much larger clone lies a single base off, so this may be a read error. This rearrangement joins TRBV18 to TRBJ1-1; 8 nucleotides agree with TRBD1. Germline lookup yields CDR1 KGHSH and CDR2 LQKENI. The CDR3 has 16 residues. CDR3: CASSPRRTGMNTVAFF. Written as DNA, the CDR3 is TGTGCCAGCTCTCCAAGGAGGACAGGGATGAACACTGTAGCTTTCTTT.